The 15 T cell receptor beta chains below come from one sample, sequenced in a study of vaccination effects on CD4 cells after COVID-19 (dated by TCRdb to the early 2020s). For these TCRs, the target antigens are not known. After about 10 days of culture, CD4+ T cells were isolated with the EasySep CD4+ T cell isolation kit. Library preparation was by the immunoSEQ multiplex PCR assay. TCRdb's version of the immuneACCESS table is confined to in-frame rearrangements and falls short of the full clone set. An unresolved V gene accounts for under half of the shortfall where checked; the remainder is of unknown origin. The sample data list approximately 46,000 clones, and 60% to 80% of these were observed just once. Just over 8.5% of the sample rests with the top ten. Here the sequenced sample was CD4+ T cells from PBMCs cultured without peptide, taken before COVID-19 vaccination. These receptors were obtained from a human donor who had a prior SARS-CoV-2 infection.

This clone showed up just a few times. This rearrangement joins TRBV7-6 to TRBJ1-3, with a tentative D call TRBD1 (5 bases). This CDR3 is 15 amino acids long. Trimming stripped 5 bases from V and 0 bases from J, with 11 bases between. Germline assignment: CDR1 SGHVS and CDR2 FNYEAQ. CDR3 region: CASSMTVASGNTIYF. CDR3 DNA: TGTGCCAGCAGCATGACAGTCGCCTCTGGAAACACCATATATTTT. The full variable domain, with the rest looked up from reference TRBV7-6 and TRBJ1-3, is GAGVSQSPRYKVTKRGQDVALRCDPISGHVSLYWYRQALGQGPEFLTYFNYEAQQDKSGLPNDRFSAERPEGSISTLTIQRTEQRDSAMYRCASSMTVASGNTIYFGEGSWLTVV.

The chain has TRBV7-2 and TRBJ2-1; no definite D call. The CDR3 runs to 16 residues. Germline loops: CDR1 SGHTA, CDR2 FQGNSA. Trimming shortened V by 8 bases and J by 0 bases, and 17 bases separated the two germline ends. This CDR3 reads CASQKFRVSSYNEQFF. In DNA, the CDR3 is TGTGCCAGCCAAAAATTTAGGGTGAGCTCCTACAATGAGCAGTTCTTC. Complete variable domain (other parts from reference TRBV7-2 and TRBJ2-1): GAGVSQSPSNKVTEKGKDVELRCDPISGHTALYWYRQSLGQGLEFLIYFQGNSAPDKSGLPSDRFSAERTGGSVSTLTIQRTQQEDSAVYLCASQKFRVSSYNEQFFGPGTRLTVL.

This clone has just a few counts. V and J are TRBV5-1 and TRBJ2-5, with D tentatively TRBD2 (5 bases). V lost 1 base, J lost 1 base, and 8 bases lay in between. From germline, CDR1 is SGHRS and CDR2 YFSETQ. This CDR3 has 14 residues. The CDR3: CASSLFAGQETQYF. In nucleotides, the CDR3 is TGCGCCAGCAGCTTGTTCGCGGGCCAAGAGACCCAGTACTTC. Supplemented by reference TRBV5-1 and TRBJ2-5, the full variable domain reads KAGVTQTPRYLIKTRGQQVTLSCSPISGHRSVSWYQQTPGQGLQFLFEYFSETQRNKGNFPGRFSGRQFSNSRSEMNVSTLELGDSALYLCASSLFAGQETQYFGPGTRLLVL.

The sample holds a few counts of this clone. This chain uses TRBV19 with TRBJ2-1; 7 bases align to TRBD1. The CDR3 is made up of 15 amino acids. Germline V gives CDR1 LNHDA, CDR2 SQIVND (reference sequence). V gave up 6 bases and J gave up 14 bases; unmatched junction bases: 19. In nucleotides, the CDR3 is TGTGCCAGTAGCCCTCGAGGGGGCCTCATCTCCTCGGAGTTCTTC. Translation gives CASSPRGGLISSEFF.

The rearrangement joins TRBV11-1 to TRBJ2-7; 8 positions agree with TRBD2. This CDR3 is 15 amino acids long. V lost 0 bases and J lost 3; bases outside the gene matches: 4. Germline values: CDR1 SGHAT, CDR2 FQDESV (reference sequence). The CDR3 DNA follows: TGTGCCAGCAGCTTAGCGCCGGGAGGGGGCTACGAGCAGTACTTC. Residues: CASSLAPGGGYEQYF.

This CDR3 is CSSSAGTGDYNEQFF. CDR3 nucleotide sequence: TGCAGCTCGTCGGCCGGGACTGGGGACTACAATGAGCAGTTCTTC. The rearrangement uses TRBV29-1 and TRBJ2-1, with a possible D match to TRBD2 (6 bases). Germline loops: CDR1 SQVTM, CDR2 ANQGSEA. Trimming removed 8 bases at V and 3 bases at J, with 20 bases between. The length of the CDR3 is 15 residues.

The V and J genes are TRBV19 and TRBJ2-2, with 7 bases matching TRBD2. The trim removed 5 bases at V and 5 bases at J, leaving 8 bases unmatched. The germline CDR1 and CDR2 sequences are LNHDA and SQIVND (reference sequence). CDR3 length equals 15 residues. The CDR3 DNA is TGTGCCAGTAGTCAAGGTTTGGGGGGGACCGGGGAGCTGTTTTTT. This encodes CASSQGLGGTGELFF.

In its sample, this clone was seen once. CDR3 DNA sequence: TGTGCCAGCAGCTTGGCCTCTAACGGGATTCAAGAGACCCAGTACTTC. As protein: CASSLASNGIQETQYF. The chain carries TRBV5-5 and TRBJ2-5, with a possible D match to TRBD2 (5 bases). The V gene's germline CDR1 is SGHKS and CDR2 YYEKEE (reference sequence). V shed 0 bases and J shed 2 bases, with 14 bases lying between them. The CDR3 covers 16 residues.

The table lists this clone with a count of one. The chain links TRBV5-1 to TRBJ2-2; D gene ambiguous. This CDR3 is 15 amino acids long. V lost 1 base and J lost 6, with 13 bases in between. Per germline, CDR1 SGHRS and CDR2 YFSETQ. CDR3 in DNA: TGCGCCAGCAGCTTGTCTAACCTCGGTGCCGGGGAGCTGTTTTTT. This gives the protein CASSLSNLGAGELFF.

The V gene is TRBV7-9, the J gene TRBJ2-7; 8 bases match TRBD1. This CDR3 contains 15 residues. CDR1 SEHNR and CDR2 FQNEAQ come from the germline V gene (reference sequence). The V and J ends lost 5 bases and 3 bases, in that order; junction bases with no gene match: 9. The CDR3 sequence: CASSRDDRGLYEQYF. CDR3 DNA: TGTGCCAGCAGCAGGGACGACAGGGGTCTCTACGAGCAGTACTTC.

The V gene is TRBV5-4, the J gene TRBJ1-3; 7 nucleotides agree with TRBD1. V trimming: 3 bases; J trimming: 4 bases; junction bases outside the gene matches: 10. Germline loops: CDR1 SGHNT, CDR2 YYREEE (reference sequence). CDR3 length: 16 amino acids. CDR3 in amino acids: CASSSTKQGRGNTIYF. CDR3 sequence (DNA): TGTGCCAGCAGCTCCACTAAACAGGGGAGAGGAAACACCATATATTTT.

This rearrangement joins TRBV11-3 to TRBJ2-5; 7 bases are a match to TRBD2. This CDR3 has 16 residues. CDR1 and CDR2 (germline): SGHNT, YENEEA. V was pared by 7 bases and J by 1 base, with 12 bases of the junction left unmatched. The CDR3 DNA reads TGTGCCAGCACCCAGGGACTACCTCCGCGCCAAGAGACCCAGTACTTC. Its translation: CASTQGLPPRQETQYF.

The chain uses TRBV3-1 (or the pseudogene TRBV3-2) and TRBJ2-7; TRBD1 agrees at 9 bases. The junction had 9 bases not matched to a gene; V was cut back by 4 bases and J by 2 bases. The CDR3 is made up of 16 amino acids. From germline, CDR1 is LGHDT and CDR2 YNNKEL (reference sequence). The CDR3 DNA reads TGTGCCAGCAGCCTCGCCCCCAGGGACAGGGCCTACGAGCAGTACTTC. As protein: CASSLAPRDRAYEQYF.

This chain uses TRBV14 with TRBJ2-5; no reliable D call. CDR3 size: 18 residues. V was shortened by 4 bases and J by 4 bases, with 25 bases between the two germline ends. The germline V gene has CDR1 SGHDN and CDR2 FVKESK. CDR3: CASSPRYTERLWRETQYF. The CDR3 DNA reads TGTGCCAGCAGCCCCCGATATACCGAACGCCTCTGGAGAGAGACCCAGTACTTC. The whole variable domain, remainder taken from reference TRBV14 and TRBJ2-5, is EAGVTQFPSHSVIEKGQTVTLRCDPISGHDNLYWYRRVMGKEIKFLLHFVKESKQDESGMPNNRFLAERTGGTYSTLKVQPAELEDSGVYFCASSPRYTERLWRETQYFGPGTRLLVL.

The genes are TRBV4-1 and TRBJ2-7; D is possibly TRBD1 (5 bases). In germline, CDR1 is MGHRA, CDR2 YSYEKL. This CDR3 spans 15 amino acids. Trimming removed 0 bases from V and 4 bases from J, with 13 bases in between. CDR3 sequence reads: CASSQDSAGSYEQYF. In DNA, the CDR3 is TGCGCCAGCAGCCAAGATAGTGCAGGGTCGTACGAGCAGTACTTC.